The rows below give T cell receptor beta chains drawn from one sample of a study of T-cell memory formation after mild COVID-19. TCRdb re-called the 5' RACE reads with MiXCR, one entry per CDR3 protein. The data contain approximately 350,000 distinct CDR3 sequences, 25% to 30% of them singletons. The sequenced material came from PBMCs or a T cell subset sorted from them (not recorded which). Receptor source: an adult woman who had mild COVID-19 (a few samples of this study predate the infection). Cell type and time point are not known. The CDR3 runs from the conserved cysteine through the conserved F or W. Each record gives: clone size, J gene, D gene, V gene, CDR3 DNA, CDR3 protein. A D gene is named only where the DNA matches it firmly. Not all rows give a size; the values are once, few, many and, for expanded clones, a class.

size: few
J: TRBJ2-1
D: TRBD2
V: TRBV6-5
DNA: TGTGCCAGCAGCCCAGGACTAGCGGCGAGAAATGAGCAGTTCTTC
CDR3: CASSPGLAARNEQFF

size: NA
J: TRBJ2-5
D: NA
V: TRBV10-3
DNA: TGTGCCACCAGCCCCCAAGAGACCCAGTACTTC
CDR3: CATSPQETQYF

size: NA
J: TRBJ2-1
D: TRBD2
V: TRBV29-1
DNA: TGCAGCGTTGGACTAGCGGGGGGAAGTGAGCAGTTCTTC
CDR3: CSVGLAGGSEQFF

size: NA
J: TRBJ1-1
D: TRBD1
V: TRBV12-3/TRBV12-4
DNA: TGTGCCAGCACTGGACAGGCTTCGGCTGAAGCTTTCTTT
CDR3: CASTGQASAEAFF

size: few
J: TRBJ2-3
D: NA
V: TRBV20-1
DNA: TGCAGTGCTAGAGATAAATGGAGGGCTAGCCGGTCGACGCAGTATTTT
CDR3: CSARDKWRASRSTQYF

size: NA
J: TRBJ1-1
D: TRBD1
V: TRBV18
DNA: TGTGCCAGCTCAGCAATCCCCGGGACAGGGGAGATGAACACTGAAGCTTTCTTT
CDR3: CASSAIPGTGEMNTEAFF

size: NA
J: TRBJ1-4
D: TRBD1
V: TRBV24-1
DNA: TGTGCCACCAGTGATATCAAACAGGGGCCAACTAATGAAAAACTGTTTTTT
CDR3: CATSDIKQGPTNEKLFF

size: NA
J: TRBJ1-1
D: TRBD1
V: TRBV20-1
DNA: TGCAGTGCTAGGGGACAGGGGGCCGTGAACACTGAAGCTTTCTTT
CDR3: CSARGQGAVNTEAFF

size: NA
J: TRBJ2-1
D: NA
V: TRBV5-1
DNA: TGCGCCAGCAGCTGGATCAGTAGGGAGACCCATTACAATGAGCAGTTCTTC
CDR3: CASSWISRETHYNEQFF

size: few
J: TRBJ2-7
D: TRBD2
V: TRBV11-2
DNA: TGTGCCAGCAGCTCCTACCTTAGCGGGTACGCCTACGAGCAGTACTTC
CDR3: CASSSYLSGYAYEQYF

size: many
J: TRBJ2-5
D: TRBD1
V: TRBV7-2
DNA: TGTGCCAGCAGCCCAGGACAGGGGGCATACTTC
CDR3: CASSPGQGAYF

size: few
J: TRBJ2-2
D: NA
V: TRBV27
DNA: TGTGCCAGCAGTTTTCTAGAGACCGGGGAGCTGTTTTTT
CDR3: CASSFLETGELFF

size: few
J: TRBJ2-1
D: TRBD2
V: TRBV5-1
DNA: TGCGCCAGCAGCTTCACGACTAGCGGGGCCTACAATGAGCAGTTCTTC
CDR3: CASSFTTSGAYNEQFF

size: NA
J: TRBJ1-2
D: NA
V: TRBV12-5
DNA: TGTGCTAGTGGTTTGGGGGACTCCATCTATGGCTACACCTTC
CDR3: CASGLGDSIYGYTF

size: NA
J: TRBJ2-7
D: NA
V: TRBV21-1
DNA: TGTGCCAGCAGCAAAGGCCTGGGAGCGGGGTCCTACGAGCAGTACTTC
CDR3: CASSKGLGAGSYEQYF

size: NA
J: TRBJ1-2
D: NA
V: TRBV12-3/TRBV12-4
DNA: TGTGCCAGCAGGGGGGCAGGGTCCCTTAACTATGGCTACACCTTC
CDR3: CASRGAGSLNYGYTF

size: few
J: TRBJ1-1
D: TRBD1
V: TRBV18
DNA: TGTGCCAGCTCACCAGGGACAGGGGTCATGAACACTGAAGCTTTCTTT
CDR3: CASSPGTGVMNTEAFF

size: NA
J: TRBJ2-1
D: TRBD2
V: TRBV7-3
DNA: TGTGCCAGCAGCTTAACCTTTTGGACTAGCGGGGGTGATTACTCCTACAATGAGCAGTTCTTC
CDR3: CASSLTFWTSGGDYSYNEQFF

size: few
J: TRBJ2-5
D: NA
V: TRBV14
DNA: TGTGCCAGCAGAAATACAGGGAGCGGGATCGGGACCCAGTACTTC
CDR3: CASRNTGSGIGTQYF

size: NA
J: TRBJ2-7
D: NA
V: TRBV10-3
DNA: TGTGCCATCAGTGAAGAGACAACCGTGGCCTACGAGCAGTACTTC
CDR3: CAISEETTVAYEQYF

size: few
J: TRBJ2-1
D: NA
V: TRBV2
DNA: TGTGCCAGCAGGGTGACCCTCGGAGCGGCGTTGAGGAACAATGAGCAGTTCTTC
CDR3: CASRVTLGAALRNNEQFF

size: NA
J: TRBJ2-1
D: NA
V: TRBV12-3/TRBV12-4
DNA: TGTGCCAGCAGTGGCTCCGGGACACTGAATGAGCAGTTCTTC
CDR3: CASSGSGTLNEQFF

size: NA
J: TRBJ1-1
D: NA
V: TRBV5-1
DNA: TGCGCCAGCAGCGTCTCGACAGAGAACACTGAAGCTTTCTTT
CDR3: CASSVSTENTEAFF

size: few
J: TRBJ2-7
D: TRBD1
V: TRBV9
DNA: TGTGCCAGCAGCGCGACCGGGACAGGGACCTACGAGCAGTACTTC
CDR3: CASSATGTGTYEQYF

size: few
J: TRBJ1-2
D: TRBD1
V: TRBV10-3
DNA: TGTGCCATCAGTGACCTGGACAGGGGCAACGGCTACACCTTC
CDR3: CAISDLDRGNGYTF

size: few
J: TRBJ2-7
D: NA
V: TRBV29-1
DNA: TGCAGCGTTGTATGGGGCAGTCCCTACGAGCAGTACTTC
CDR3: CSVVWGSPYEQYF

size: NA
J: TRBJ1-2
D: NA
V: TRBV2
DNA: TGTGCCAGCAGTGCGGGCAGGTTC
CDR3: CASSAGRF